The 24 T cell receptor beta chains listed next were all sequenced from one sample in a study of CD8 T cells in ankylosing spondylitis. TCRdb fed the 5' RACE reads into MiXCR, producing one record per CDR3 protein. The sample lists 250,000 to 400,000 distinct CDR3 sequences, about 9.9% seen once, with roughly 9% in the top ten. Sequencing input: blood, either unsorted or a sorted T cell fraction (not recorded which). Receptors originate from a female donor with ankylosing spondylitis or in good health (not recorded which).

This clonotype was picked up many times. The chain joins TRBV5-1 to TRBJ1-2; maybe TRBD1 (5 bases). The CDR3 has 13 residues. Germline CDR1 SGHRS, CDR2 YFSETQ. Trimming removed 1 base at V and 7 bases at J, with 11 bases between. The CDR3 bases are TGCGCCAGCAGCTTGTGGGGCTCGGGTGGCTACACCTTC. This codes for CASSLWGSGGYTF.

This clonotype has ten or more counts. This chain connects TRBV20-1 to TRBJ1-1; TRBD1 matches at 7 bases. The CDR3 spans 14 residues. Per germline, CDR1 DFQATT and CDR2 SNEGSKA (reference sequence). The V segment lost 1 base and the J segment 2 bases; nucleotides outside the gene matches: 4. The CDR3 loop reads CSARGGTANTEAFF. In DNA, the CDR3 is TGCAGTGCTAGAGGCGGGACAGCAAACACTGAAGCTTTCTTT.

As for this clonotype: A read error may explain this, as a much larger clone is one base away. The rearrangement joins TRBV27 to TRBJ2-2; no clear D gene. CDR3 length: 15 amino acids. V was pared by 11 bases and J by 5 bases, with 21 bases between. Germline assignment: CDR1 MNHEY and CDR2 SMNVEV (reference sequence). In nucleotides, the CDR3 is TGTGCCGGCACCCCGACGACCGGAGAAACCGGGGAGCTGTTTTTT. It translates to CAGTPTTGETGELFF.

Details on this clonotype: With a much larger clone just one base away, this may be a read error. This CDR3 reads CASSLGRDWWDTQYF. CDR3 bases: TGTGCCAGCAGTTTAGGGAGGGACTGGTGGGATACGCAGTATTTT. V is TRBV28 and J is TRBJ2-3; TRBD2 agrees at 7 bases. Looked up from germline, CDR1 is MDHEN and CDR2 is SYDVKM. The CDR3 spans 15 residues. The junction had 8 bases not matched to a gene; V was cut back by 2 bases and J by 6 bases.

This clonotype was detected many times. The V and J genes are TRBV6-2 or TRBV6-3 and TRBJ2-3; TRBD2 matches 9 bases. This CDR3 contains 15 residues. The J segment lost 9 bases and the V segment lost 7 bases, leaving 14 bases of the junction unmatched. Germline V gene data show CDR1 as MNHEY and CDR2 as SVGEGT. CDR3 in amino acids: CASNPSGVSRWTQYF. The CDR3 DNA is TGTGCCAGCAATCCTAGCGGGGTTTCGCGGTGGACGCAGTATTTT.

In this sample, this clonotype turned up many times. The V and J genes are TRBV5-1 and TRBJ1-2; 7 nucleotides align to TRBD1. With V trimmed by 1 base and J by 12 bases, 9 bases remained unmatched. The CDR3 extends over 13 amino acids. Looked up from germline, CDR1 is SGHRS and CDR2 is YFSETQ. The chain's CDR3 is CASSLRRQGSNTF. Written as DNA, the CDR3 is TGCGCCAGCAGCTTGAGGAGACAGGGTTCCAACACCTTC.

The sample holds a few counts of this clonotype. V usage is TRBV5-1 and J usage is TRBJ2-2, with TRBD1 as a possible D gene (6 bases). Germline V gene data show CDR1 as SGHRS and CDR2 as YFSETQ. With 3 bases removed from V and 4 bases from J, the gap between germline ends came to 10 bases. The CDR3 spans 14 residues. The CDR3 is CASSSAGATGELFF. Here the CDR3 DNA reads TGCGCCAGCAGCTCGGCAGGGGCCACCGGGGAGCTGTTTTTT.

The sample holds many counts of this clonotype. The chain combines TRBV28 with TRBJ2-7, with D unresolved. Germline V lookup: CDR1 MDHEN, CDR2 SYDVKM. CDR3 length equals 14 residues. Trimming shortened V by 1 base and J by 0 bases, and 7 bases separated the two germline ends. The chain's CDR3 is CASSLLESSYEQYF. CDR3 nucleotides: TGTGCCAGCAGTTTATTGGAGAGCTCCTACGAGCAGTACTTC.

This clonotype was seen ten or more times. The V call is TRBV10-3, the J call TRBJ1-6; D is ambiguous. The CDR3 contains 13 residues. Germline assignment: CDR1 ENHRY and CDR2 SYGVKD. V gave up 8 bases and J gave up 7 bases, with 12 bases separating them. The CDR3 sequence is CAIQVAGNSPLHF. The CDR3 bases are TGTGCCATCCAGGTGGCCGGGAATTCACCCCTCCACTTT.

This clonotype was detected ten times or more. J is TRBJ2-3 and V is TRBV9, with a possible D match to TRBD2 (6 bases). The V and J ends lost 0 bases and 2 bases respectively, with 13 bases between them. The CDR3 runs 16 residues. The V gene's germline CDR1 is SGDLS and CDR2 YYNGEE. In DNA form, the CDR3 reads TGTGCCAGCAGCGTAGCCGCGGGGTTTCCCACAGATACGCAGTATTTT. Residues: CASSVAAGFPTDTQYF.

CDR3 residues: CASSLVRSSYEQYF. DNA of the CDR3: TGTGCCAGCAGCTTGGTACGGAGCTCCTACGAGCAGTACTTC. V is TRBV7-2 and J is TRBJ2-7, with D hard to call. The CDR3 sequence is 14 residues long. The V end lost 3 bases, the J end lost 0 bases, and 9 bases lay between the germline ends. CDR1 is SGHTA and CDR2 is FQGNSA in the germline V gene.

This clonotype was seen many times. This chain uses TRBV7-8 with TRBJ1-5; 9 positions match TRBD1. This CDR3 has 15 residues. Trimming removed 1 base from V and 5 bases from J; junction bases left unmatched: 3. Germline-derived CDR1 and CDR2 are SGHVS and FQNEAQ. DNA for the CDR3: TGTGCCAGCAGCTTAGTACAGGGGGCTTATCAGCCCCAGCATTTT. This gives the protein CASSLVQGAYQPQHF.

The chain carries TRBV19 and TRBJ1-5; possible D gene TRBD1, 6 bases. V lost 5 bases to trimming and J lost 2 bases, with 10 bases between them. The CDR3 runs to 14 residues. CDR1 and CDR2 from the germline V gene are LNHDA and SQIVND (reference sequence). CDR3 sequence: CASSGGAGNQPQHF. CDR3 DNA sequence: TGTGCCAGTAGTGGGGGGGCAGGCAATCAGCCCCAGCATTTT.

This clonotype was detected ten times or more. This rearrangement joins TRBV20-1 to TRBJ2-5; D is uncertain. CDR1 and CDR2 (germline): DFQATT, SNEGSKA (reference sequence). The CDR3 has 12 residues. V lost 4 bases to trimming and J lost 1 base, with 7 bases between them. The CDR3 DNA reads TGCAGTGCTATGGCCAGCCAAGAGACCCAGTACTTC. As protein: CSAMASQETQYF.

This clonotype was found once. Given a much more abundant clone one base away, this may be a read error. The rearrangement uses TRBV7-9 and TRBJ1-1, with a possible D match to TRBD1 (6 bases). The CDR3 spans 14 residues. The germline CDR1 and CDR2 sequences are SEHNR and FQNEAQ (reference sequence). The V end was cut by 5 bases, the J end by 1 base, with 11 bases between. This CDR3 reads CASSPNRENTEAFF. CDR3 coding DNA: TGTGCCAGCAGCCCGAACAGGGAGAACACTGAAGCTTTCTTT.

As to this clonotype: Possible read error: a much larger clone is one base away. The genes are TRBV12-3 or TRBV12-4 and TRBJ2-2; perhaps TRBD1 as D (7 bases). Trimming stripped 3 bases from V and 7 bases from J, with 18 bases between. The CDR3 has 16 residues. Written as DNA, the CDR3 is TGTGCCAGCAGTTTTTTCTGGAGGGGGCTGAACGGGGAGCTGTTTTTT. As protein: CASSFFWRGLNGELFF.

This clonotype was seen ten or more times. The DNA for the CDR3 is TGCAGTGCTAGAGAGTCCGTGGGAGTTGGCTACACCTTC. As protein: CSARESVGVGYTF. The J gene is TRBJ1-2, the V gene TRBV20-1; D not resolved. Trimming removed 0 bases at V and 7 bases at J, with 12 bases between. This CDR3 comprises 13 residues. Germline lookup yields CDR1 DFQATT and CDR2 SNEGSKA (reference sequence).

The V and J genes are TRBV24-1 and TRBJ1-5; D remains ambiguous. Germline CDR1 KGHDR, CDR2 SFDVKD. V lost 4 bases and J lost 3, with 15 bases in between. The CDR3 consists of 16 residues. The CDR3 nucleotides are TGTGCCACCAGTGACCCGGCGGGAGGGCCCAATCAGCCCCAGCATTTT. This gives the protein CATSDPAGGPNQPQHF.

This clonotype was seen many times. The rearrangement uses TRBV5-1 and TRBJ2-5; D unclear. V was clipped by 4 bases and J by 2 bases, with 12 bases between them. Germline CDR1 is SGHRS and CDR2 is YFSETQ. The CDR3 contains 14 residues. CDR3 in DNA: TGCGCCAGCAGCCGAGACGTGGGTCAAGAGACCCAGTACTTC. It translates to CASSRDVGQETQYF.

V usage is TRBV28 and J usage is TRBJ2-7; D is ambiguous. Germline CDR1 is MDHEN and CDR2 is SYDVKM. Trimming took 5 bases from V and 4 from J, leaving 15 bases between them. This CDR3 is built from 14 residues. The DNA for the CDR3 is TGTGCCAGCAGTCACGGCCCCCTTGGGTACGAGCAGTACTTC. Residues: CASSHGPLGYEQYF. Full variable domain (rest looked up from reference TRBV28 and TRBJ2-7): DVKVTQSSRYLVKRTGEKVFLECVQDMDHENMFWYRQDPGLGLRLIYFSYDVKMKEKGDIPEGYSVSREKKERFSLILESASTNQTSMYLCASSHGPLGYEQYFGPGTRLTVT.

This clonotype was counted at least ten times. The V call is TRBV7-9, the J call TRBJ2-7; D gene ambiguous. Trimming pared 2 bases from V and 4 bases from J, leaving 9 bases between. The CDR3 loop spans 13 amino acids. The germline V gene has CDR1 SEHNR and CDR2 FQNEAQ (reference sequence). This CDR3 reads CASSLHPGYEQYF. Written as DNA, the CDR3 is TGTGCCAGCAGCTTACATCCAGGTTACGAGCAGTACTTC.

This clonotype was seen ten or more times. The V gene is TRBV4-3, the J gene TRBJ2-2; tentatively, D is TRBD1 (5 bases). Germline V lookup: CDR1 LGHNA, CDR2 YSLEER. Trimming shortened V by 0 bases and J by 7 bases, and 18 bases separated the two germline ends. The CDR3 length is 17 residues. The CDR3 here is CASSQDPQAISGGELFF. The CDR3 DNA sequence: TGCGCCAGCAGCCAAGATCCACAGGCGATCAGTGGCGGGGAGCTGTTTTTT.

This clonotype was detected ten times or more. This rearrangement joins TRBV5-1 to TRBJ1-1; 7 bases agree with TRBD1. Germline assignment: CDR1 SGHRS and CDR2 YFSETQ. There are 13 residues in the CDR3. Trimming cost V 7 bases and J 4 bases; bases outside gene matches: 7. CDR3 in amino acids: CASLDTGATEAFF. The CDR3 DNA follows: TGCGCCAGCCTAGATACAGGGGCCACTGAAGCTTTCTTT.

This clonotype showed up many times. This chain links TRBV28 with TRBJ2-1; D call uncertain. The CDR3 has 13 residues. V lost 2 bases and J 9 bases, leaving 11 bases between the germline ends. Germline-derived CDR1 and CDR2 are MDHEN and SYDVKM. The CDR3 coding sequence is TGTGCCAGCAGTTTAAATTCAGACTTTGAGCAGTTCTTC. Encoded protein: CASSLNSDFEQFF.